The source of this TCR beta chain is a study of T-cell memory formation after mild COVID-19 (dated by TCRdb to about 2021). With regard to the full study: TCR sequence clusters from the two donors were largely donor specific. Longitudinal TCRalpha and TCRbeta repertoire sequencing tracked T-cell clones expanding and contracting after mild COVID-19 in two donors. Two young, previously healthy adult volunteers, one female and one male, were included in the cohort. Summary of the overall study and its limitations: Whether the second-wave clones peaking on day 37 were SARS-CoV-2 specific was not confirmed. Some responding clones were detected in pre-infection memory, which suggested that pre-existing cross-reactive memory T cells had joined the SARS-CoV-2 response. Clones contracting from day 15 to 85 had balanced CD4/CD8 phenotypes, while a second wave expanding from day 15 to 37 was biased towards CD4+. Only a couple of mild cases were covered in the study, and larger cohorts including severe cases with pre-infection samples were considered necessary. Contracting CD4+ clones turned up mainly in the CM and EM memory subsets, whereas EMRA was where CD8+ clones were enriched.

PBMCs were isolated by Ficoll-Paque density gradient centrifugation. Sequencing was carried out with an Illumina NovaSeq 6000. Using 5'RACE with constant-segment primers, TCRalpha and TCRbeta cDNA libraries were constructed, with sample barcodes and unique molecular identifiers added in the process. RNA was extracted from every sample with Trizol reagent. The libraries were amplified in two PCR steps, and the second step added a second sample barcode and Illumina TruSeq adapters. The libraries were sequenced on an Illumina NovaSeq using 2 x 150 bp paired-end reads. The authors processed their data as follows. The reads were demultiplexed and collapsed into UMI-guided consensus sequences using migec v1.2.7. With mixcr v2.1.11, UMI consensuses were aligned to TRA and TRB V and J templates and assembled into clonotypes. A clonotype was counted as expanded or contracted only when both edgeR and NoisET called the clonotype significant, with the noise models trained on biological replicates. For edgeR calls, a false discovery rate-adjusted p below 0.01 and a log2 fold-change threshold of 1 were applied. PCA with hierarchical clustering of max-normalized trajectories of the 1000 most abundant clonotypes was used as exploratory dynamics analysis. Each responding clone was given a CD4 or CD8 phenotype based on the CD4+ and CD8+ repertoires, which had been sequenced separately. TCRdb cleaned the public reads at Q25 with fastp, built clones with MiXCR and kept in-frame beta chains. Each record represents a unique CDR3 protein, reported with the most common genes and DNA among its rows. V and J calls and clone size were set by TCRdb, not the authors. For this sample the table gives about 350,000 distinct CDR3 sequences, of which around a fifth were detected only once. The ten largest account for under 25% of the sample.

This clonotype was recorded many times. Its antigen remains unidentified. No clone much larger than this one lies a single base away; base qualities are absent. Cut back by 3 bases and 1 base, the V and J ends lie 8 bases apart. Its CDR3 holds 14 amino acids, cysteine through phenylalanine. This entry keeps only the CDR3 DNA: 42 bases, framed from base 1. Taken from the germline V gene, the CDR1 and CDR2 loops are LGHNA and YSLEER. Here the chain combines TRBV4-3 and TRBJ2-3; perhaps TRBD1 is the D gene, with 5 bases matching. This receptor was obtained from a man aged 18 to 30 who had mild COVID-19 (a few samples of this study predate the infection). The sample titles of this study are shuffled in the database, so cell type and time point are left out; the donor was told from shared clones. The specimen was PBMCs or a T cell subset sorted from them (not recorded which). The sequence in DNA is TGCGCCAGCAGCCAGCAGGGTGGCACAGATACGCAGTATTTT. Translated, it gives CASSQQGGTDTQYF.